These 16 T cell receptor beta chains came from one sample sequenced in a study of blood T cell repertoires in COVID-19 (TCRdb year 2020). To prepare the library, the immunoSEQ multiplex PCR assay was applied. TCRdb holds this immuneACCESS table with in-frame rearrangements only. Some clones are missing; in checked studies, unresolved V genes explain under half, and the rest has no known cause. The sample table contains about 530,000 clones; only one count was recorded for about 89% of them. Of the sample, about 8% is held by the ten largest clones. Sequencing was performed on peripheral blood. Every receptor here comes from a woman aged 50 to 60 with COVID-19, enrolled during active disease.

This sequence joins TRBV2 and TRBJ1-6, with D possibly matching TRBD1 (5 bases). The V gene lost 4 bases and the J gene lost 4 bases, with 11 bases spanning the gap. Germline V gene sequence: CDR1 SNHLY, CDR2 FYNNEI. CDR3 length: 15 amino acids. The CDR3 loop reads CASSGRRGYNSPLHF. The CDR3 coding sequence is TGTGCCAGCAGTGGAAGGAGGGGTTATAATTCACCCCTCCACTTT.

The chain has TRBV28 and TRBJ2-7, with TRBD1 identical over 7 bases. Unmatched junction bases numbered 4, after V lost 7 bases and J lost 4 bases. Germline V gene sequence: CDR1 MDHEN, CDR2 SYDVKM. The CDR3 sequence is 12 residues long. DNA of the CDR3: TGTGCCAGCAATAAGGACAGGTACGAGCAGTACTTC. It is translated as CASNKDRYEQYF.

DNA for the CDR3: TGTGCCAGCAGCGTAGGGCGGGGGCAATGGATGAACACTGAAGCTTTCTTT. Its translation is CASSVGRGQWMNTEAFF. The chain joins TRBV9 to TRBJ1-1; tentatively, D is TRBD1 (6 bases). The germline V gene has CDR1 SGDLS and CDR2 YYNGEE. V was trimmed by 0 bases and J by 0 bases, leaving 15 bases between them. This CDR3 is built from 17 residues.

The rearrangement links TRBV3-1 (or the pseudogene TRBV3-2) to TRBJ1-5; 10 bases align to TRBD1. The CDR3 is 15 amino acids. Germline V CDR1 and CDR2: LGHDT, YNNKEL (reference sequence). V dropped 4 bases and J dropped 8; count of bases not matched to a gene: 8. CDR3 nucleotide sequence: TGTGCCAGCAGCCTGGGACAGGGGTACGGAAAGCCCCAGCATTTT. Protein: CASSLGQGYGKPQHF.

The chain joins TRBV13 to TRBJ1-1; TRBD1 matches 8 bases. Germline CDR1 and CDR2: PRHDT and FYEKMQ (reference sequence). V lost 5 bases and J lost 0; bases outside the gene matches: 2. The CDR3 loop spans 14 amino acids. The CDR3 region has the DNA TGTGCCAGCAGCATACAGGGGGTGAACACTGAAGCTTTCTTT. This gives the protein CASSIQGVNTEAFF.

The chain uses TRBV20-1 and TRBJ1-5; no clear D gene. Germline assignment: CDR1 DFQATT and CDR2 SNEGSKA (reference sequence). The V gene lost 3 bases and the J gene lost 5 bases, with 14 bases spanning the gap. The CDR3 length is 14 residues. DNA of the CDR3: TGCAGTGCTAGTTCTCTGGGCCCCGATCAGCCCCAGCATTTT. Protein sequence: CSASSLGPDQPQHF.

This clone was seen more than once but under ten times. The chain recombines TRBV15 with TRBJ1-2; D not certain. Germline CDR1 is LNHNV and CDR2 is YYDKDF (reference sequence). Trimming cost V 5 bases and J 4 bases, with 11 bases left between them. This CDR3 contains 13 residues. The CDR3 loop reads CATSERVGYGYTF. Written as DNA, the CDR3 is TGTGCCACCAGCGAGAGGGTCGGCTATGGCTACACCTTC.

The V gene is TRBV7-9, the J gene TRBJ1-2, with unresolved D. Germline values: CDR1 SEHNR, CDR2 FQNEAQ (reference sequence). Between the trimmed V and J ends, which lost 6 bases and 2 bases, there was a span of 13 bases. CDR3 length: 14 amino acids. The CDR3, as DNA: TGTGCCAGCAGTCTATTCGAGGGAAACTATGGCTACACCTTC. Protein: CASSLFEGNYGYTF.

CDR3 DNA sequence: TGTGCCTGGGCCAGGGCAGGACTAAGCTCCTACAATGAGCAGTTCTTC. Protein product: CAWARAGLSSYNEQFF. This chain connects TRBV30 to TRBJ2-1; TRBD2 might be the D (6 bases). CDR1 and CDR2 from the germline V gene are GTSNPN and SVGIG (reference sequence). V was cut by 5 bases and J by 0 bases, with 17 bases left in between. The CDR3 length is 16 residues.

The chain recombines TRBV7-9 with TRBJ1-3; 7 bases line up with TRBD1. Germline V gene data show CDR1 as SEHNR and CDR2 as FQNEAQ (reference sequence). V trimming: 1 base; J trimming: 0 bases; junction bases outside the gene matches: 6. The CDR3 length is 17 residues. The CDR3 here is CASSLGAGGYSGNTIYF. The CDR3 bases are TGTGCCAGCAGCTTAGGGGCAGGGGGTTACTCTGGAAACACCATATATTTT. The full variable domain, in which reference TRBV7-9 and TRBJ1-3 provide the parts outside the CDR3, is DTGVSQNPRHKITKRGQNVTFRCDPISEHNRLYWYRQTLGQGPEFLTYFQNEAQLEKSRLLSDRFSAERPKGSFSTLEIQRTEQGDSAMYLCASSLGAGGYSGNTIYFGEGSWLTVV.

The J gene is TRBJ2-7, the V gene TRBV20-1; 7 positions match TRBD2. V dropped 3 bases and J dropped 3; count of bases not matched to a gene: 8. The CDR3 is 14 amino acids. CDR1 and CDR2 (germline): DFQATT, SNEGSKA (reference sequence). CDR3 protein: CSASRAGEVYEQYF. The CDR3 DNA reads TGCAGTGCTAGTAGGGCGGGGGAGGTCTACGAGCAGTACTTC.

CDR3 region: CASSVVSDSGGYTF. CDR3 sequence (DNA): TGTGCCAGCAGCGTAGTCTCAGACTCGGGAGGCTACACCTTC. The J gene is TRBJ1-2, the V gene TRBV9; D is ambiguous. Germline V gene lookup returns CDR1 SGDLS and CDR2 YYNGEE. The CDR3 runs to 14 residues. V lost 0 bases, J lost 8 bases, and 14 bases lay in between.

The chain recombines TRBV12-5 with TRBJ2-7, with D possibly matching TRBD1 (5 bases). V lost 0 bases, J lost 4 bases, and 19 bases lay in between. This CDR3 contains 17 residues. Looked up from germline, CDR1 is LGHNT and CDR2 is FRNRAP. The CDR3 DNA reads TGTGCTAGTGGTTTGGTAGCCGGCAGGCCAAAGGGGTACGAGCAGTACTTC. It specifies CASGLVAGRPKGYEQYF. The variable domain in full, completed from reference TRBV12-5 and TRBJ2-7, reads DARVTQTPRHKVTEMGQEVTMRCQPILGHNTVFWYRQTMMQGLELLAYFRNRAPLDDSGMPKDRFSAEMPDATLATLKIQPSEPRDSAVYFCASGLVAGRPKGYEQYFGPGTRLTVT.

The rearrangement links TRBV18 to TRBJ1-5; D not resolved. The CDR3 runs to 14 residues. Per germline, CDR1 KGHSH and CDR2 LQKENI. V gave up 5 bases and J gave up 4 bases, with 12 bases separating them. The CDR3 DNA reads as TGTGCCAGCTCAAGCCAGTCGGGAAATCAGCCCCAGCATTTT. Its translation is CASSSQSGNQPQHF. The full variable domain, in which reference TRBV18 and TRBJ1-5 provide the parts outside the CDR3, is NAGVMQNPRHLVRRRGQEARLRCSPMKGHSHVYWYRQLPEEGLKFMVYLQKENIIDESGMPKERFSAEFPKEGPSILRIQQVVRGDSAAYFCASSSQSGNQPQHFGDGTRLSIL.

This chain links TRBV6-1 with TRBJ2-1; tentative D call: TRBD2 (6 bases). This CDR3 comprises 12 residues. CDR1 MNHNS and CDR2 SASEGT come from the germline V gene. V was shortened by 6 bases and J by 5 bases, with 8 bases between the two germline ends. For the CDR3, the DNA is TGTGCCAGCAGGGACTATGACAATGAGCAGTTCTTC. The encoded protein is CASRDYDNEQFF.

CDR3 nucleotide sequence: TGTGCCAGCAGCCCTGCACAGGGTGAGGAGCAGTACTTC. It specifies CASSPAQGEEQYF. The J gene is TRBJ2-7, the V gene TRBV7-7; weak D call: TRBD1 (6 bases). V was shortened by 5 bases and J by 7 bases, with 15 bases between the two germline ends. In germline, CDR1 is SSHAT, CDR2 FNYEAQ (reference sequence). The CDR3 is made up of 13 amino acids.